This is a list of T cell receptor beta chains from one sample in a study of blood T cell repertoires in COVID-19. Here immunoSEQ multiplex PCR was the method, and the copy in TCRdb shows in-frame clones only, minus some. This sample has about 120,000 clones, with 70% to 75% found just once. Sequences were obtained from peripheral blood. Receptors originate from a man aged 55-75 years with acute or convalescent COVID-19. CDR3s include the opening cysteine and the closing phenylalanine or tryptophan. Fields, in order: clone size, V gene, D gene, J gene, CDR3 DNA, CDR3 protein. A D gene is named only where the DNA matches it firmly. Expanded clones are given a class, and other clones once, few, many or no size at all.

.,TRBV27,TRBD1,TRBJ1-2,TGTGCCAGCCTGGCCTTGTCGGGACAGCATGGCTACACCTTC,CASLALSGQHGYTF
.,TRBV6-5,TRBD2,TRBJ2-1,TGTGCCAGCAGGGATAGCGGGAGCTCCTACAATGAGCAGTTCTTC,CASRDSGSSYNEQFF
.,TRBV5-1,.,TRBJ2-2,TGCGCCAGCAGCTTGGCACGGAGAGCGAACACCGGGGAGCTGTTTTTT,CASSLARRANTGELFF
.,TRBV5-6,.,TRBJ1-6,TGTGCCAGCAACAATGTCGGGATTAGAAATTCACCCCTCCACTTT,CASNNVGIRNSPLHF
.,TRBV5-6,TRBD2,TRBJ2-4,TGTGCCAGCAGCTCCTGGGGACTAGCGGGAGGGTCCCGCGAAAACATTCAGTACTTC,CASSSWGLAGGSRENIQYF
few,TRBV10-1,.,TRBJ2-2,TGCGCCAGCCGGGGGACAGTCGGAACCGGGGAGCTGTTTTTT,CASRGTVGTGELFF
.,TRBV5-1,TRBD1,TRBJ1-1,TGCGCCAGCAGCTTAGGGGGCCGGTTGAACACTGAAGCTTTCTTT,CASSLGGRLNTEAFF
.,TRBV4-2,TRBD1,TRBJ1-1,TGTGCCAGCAGCCAAGATGGGGACAGATTTAACACTGAAGCTTTCTTT,CASSQDGDRFNTEAFF
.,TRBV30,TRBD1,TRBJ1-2,TGTGCCTGGAGAACCGGGACAGGGGGTAACTATGGCTACACCTTC,CAWRTGTGGNYGYTF
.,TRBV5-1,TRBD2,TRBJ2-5,TGCGCCAGCAGCCCCGGGATACTAGCGGGAGGGCTTGATAGAGAGACCCAGTACTTC,CASSPGILAGGLDRETQYF
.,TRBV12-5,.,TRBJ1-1,TGTGCTAGTGGGAAGGGGATGAACACTGAAGCTTTCTTT,CASGKGMNTEAFF
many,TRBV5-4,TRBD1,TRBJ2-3,TGTGCCAGCAGCTTAGGACAGGTCGGCACAGATACGCAGTATTTT,CASSLGQVGTDTQYF
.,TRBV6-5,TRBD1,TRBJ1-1,TGTGCCAGCAGTACGGACAGGGCGAACACTGAAGCTTTCTTT,CASSTDRANTEAFF
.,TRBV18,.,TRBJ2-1,TGTGCCAGCTCGCGTAGCGACTCCTACAATGAGCAGTTCTTC,CASSRSDSYNEQFF
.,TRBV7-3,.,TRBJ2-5,TGTGCCAGCAGCTTCCCGGGAGAGACCCAGTACTTC,CASSFPGETQYF
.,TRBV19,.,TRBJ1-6,TGTGCCAGTCGAGGCCAGGGTGATTCACCCCTCCACTTT,CASRGQGDSPLHF
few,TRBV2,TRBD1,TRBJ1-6,TGTGCCAGCAGTACCGACAGGGGCCATAATTCACCCCTCCACTTT,CASSTDRGHNSPLHF
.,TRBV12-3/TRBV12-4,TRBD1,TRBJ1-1,TGTGCCAGCAAGGGGGCGGGGAGCACTGAAGCTTTCTTT,CASKGAGSTEAFF
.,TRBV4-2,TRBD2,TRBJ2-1,TGTGCCAGCAGCCAAGGAGGACTAGCGGTTTACAATGAGCAGTTCTTC,CASSQGGLAVYNEQFF
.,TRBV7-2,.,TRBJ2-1,TGTGCCAGCAGCCTCAGGGGGCGGGGGAGCTCCTACAATGAGCAGTTCTTC,CASSLRGRGSSYNEQFF
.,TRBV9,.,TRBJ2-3,TGTGCCAGCACCGGGACTAGCACAGATACGCAGTATTTT,CASTGTSTDTQYF
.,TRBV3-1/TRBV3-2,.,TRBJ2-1,TGTGCCAGCAGCCAGTCTGAGCGCGGGTGGCTTGAGCAGTTCTTC,CASSQSERGWLEQFF
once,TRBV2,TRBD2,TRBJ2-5,TGTGCCAGCAGTGAAAGGGGTTCTAGCGGGAGGGCGGAGGAGACCCAGTACTTC,CASSERGSSGRAEETQYF
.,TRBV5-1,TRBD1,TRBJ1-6,TGCGCCAGCAGCTCCGCCTCCGGGACAGGGACAGGGATCTCGCCCCTCCACTTT,CASSSASGTGTGISPLHF
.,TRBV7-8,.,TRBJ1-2,TGTGCCAGCAGCCGTACAGGAGGGTATGGCTACACCTTC,CASSRTGGYGYTF
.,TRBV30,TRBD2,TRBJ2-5,TGTGCCTGGAGTCCCCCGACTAGCAGCAAGACCCAGTACTTC,CAWSPPTSSKTQYF
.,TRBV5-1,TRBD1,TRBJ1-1,TGCGCCAGCAGCAGGGGGACAGGGACAATTGAAGCTTTCTTT,CASSRGTGTIEAFF
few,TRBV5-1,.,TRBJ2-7,TGCGCCAGCAGCTCAGGCCAACGGGGCTACGAGCAGTACTTC,CASSSGQRGYEQYF
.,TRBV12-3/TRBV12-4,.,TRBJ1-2,TGTGCCAGCAGTTTTGGGAGTGGCTACACCTTC,CASSFGSGYTF
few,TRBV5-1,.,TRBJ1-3,TGCGCCAGCAGCCCAGGGGCAGGTGGAAACACCATATATTTT,CASSPGAGGNTIYF
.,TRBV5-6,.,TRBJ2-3,TGTGCCAGCAGCGATGGGAGACCTCGGGGAGATACGCAGTATTTT,CASSDGRPRGDTQYF
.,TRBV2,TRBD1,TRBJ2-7,TGTGCCAGCAGTGAATATGCGGACAGGTTAGGTTACGAGCAGTACTTC,CASSEYADRLGYEQYF
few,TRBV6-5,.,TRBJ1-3,TGTGCCAGCAGGCCTAGGAGTCTCTCTGGAAACACCATATATTTT,CASRPRSLSGNTIYF
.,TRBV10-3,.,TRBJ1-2,TGTGCCATCAGTGACCTCGGGGGACTAGACTATGGCTACACCTTC,CAISDLGGLDYGYTF
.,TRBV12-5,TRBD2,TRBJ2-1,TGTGCTAGTGGTTTGGGAATAGCGGGAGCCAGAGATGAGCAGTTCTTC,CASGLGIAGARDEQFF
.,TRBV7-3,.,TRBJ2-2,TGTGCCAGCAGCCCATTGGCAGGGCTCGGGGAGCTGTTTTTT,CASSPLAGLGELFF
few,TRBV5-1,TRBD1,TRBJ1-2,TGCGCCAGCAGCATAGTTTCAGGGGGCGCCAACTATGGCTACACCTTC,CASSIVSGGANYGYTF
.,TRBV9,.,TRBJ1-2,TGTGCCAGCACGAGGACAGATGACTATGGCTACACCTTC,CASTRTDDYGYTF
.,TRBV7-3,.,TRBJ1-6,TGTGCCAGCAGCAGATCAGGGATGGGTTCACCCCTCCACTTT,CASSRSGMGSPLHF
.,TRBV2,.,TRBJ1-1,TGTGCCAGCAGTCCCACGGGTCTCAACACTGAAGCTTTCTTT,CASSPTGLNTEAFF
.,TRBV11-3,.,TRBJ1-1,TGTGCCAGCAGCTTAGACGGACAGTTGAACACTGAAGCTTTCTTT,CASSLDGQLNTEAFF
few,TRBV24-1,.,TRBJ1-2,TGTGCCACCAGTGATTTTGGGGGGGACGGCTACACCTTC,CATSDFGGDGYTF
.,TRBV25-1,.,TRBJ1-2,TGTGCCAGCAGTGACTTCGAGACAGACCCCACCTTC,CASSDFETDPTF
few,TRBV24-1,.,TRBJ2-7,TGTGCCACCAGCCCGAAACAGGGGAGGCTCGACGAGCAGTACTTC,CATSPKQGRLDEQYF
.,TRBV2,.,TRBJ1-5,TGTGCCAGCAGTGGGACAGGCAATCAGCCCCAGCATTTT,CASSGTGNQPQHF
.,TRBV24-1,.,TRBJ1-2,TGTGCCACCAGTGGTCCTGGCCTTAACTATGGCTACACCTTC,CATSGPGLNYGYTF
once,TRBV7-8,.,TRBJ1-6,TGTGCCAGCAGCCCTGGACTTTATAATTCACCCCTCCACTTT,CASSPGLYNSPLHF
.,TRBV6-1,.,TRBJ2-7,TGTGCCAGCAGTGAACTGGAAAGGGGGTTGTCCTACGAGCAGTACTTC,CASSELERGLSYEQYF
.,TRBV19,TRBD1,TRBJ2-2,TGTGCCAGTAGGGGACAGGGGGGTGGCGGGGAGCTGTTTTTT,CASRGQGGGGELFF
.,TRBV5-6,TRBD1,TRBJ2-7,TGTGCCAGCAGCTTGGAGAGGGACAGGAGAACCTACGAGCAGTACTTC,CASSLERDRRTYEQYF
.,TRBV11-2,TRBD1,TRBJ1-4,TGTGCCAGCAGCTACGGACAGGGGCCTGAAAAACTGTTTTTT,CASSYGQGPEKLFF
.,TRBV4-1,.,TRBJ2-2,TGCGCCAGCAGCCAAGATCGGAAGGGGCTCTATGGCGGGGAGCTGTTTTTT,CASSQDRKGLYGGELFF
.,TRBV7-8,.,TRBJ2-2,TGTGCCAGCAGCTCAGGGCCCGCCACCGGGGAGCTGTTTTTT,CASSSGPATGELFF
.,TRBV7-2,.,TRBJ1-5,TGTGCCAGCAGCTCCCCATTCTTGCAGGTTAATAGCAATCAGCCCCAGCATTTT,CASSSPFLQVNSNQPQHF
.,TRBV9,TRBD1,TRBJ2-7,TGTGCCAGCAGCGCCGGACAGGGGGCCTCCTACGAGCAGTACTTC,CASSAGQGASYEQYF
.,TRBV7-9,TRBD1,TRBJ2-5,TGTGCCAGCACCCCGGACAGGAAAGAGACCCAGTACTTC,CASTPDRKETQYF
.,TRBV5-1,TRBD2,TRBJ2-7,TGCGCCAGCAGCTGGACTAGCGGGAAGTACGAGCAGTACTTC,CASSWTSGKYEQYF
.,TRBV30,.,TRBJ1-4,TGTGCCTGGAGTAGCATTCTAGGTGAAAAACTGTTTTTT,CAWSSILGEKLFF